These 15 T cell receptor beta chains were all obtained from the same sample, sequenced in a study of regulatory T cells in long-lasting Graves disease. Researchers made TCR beta libraries by using iRepertoire HTBI primers and running Arm-PCR on CDR3 regions. TCRdb reanalysed the multiplex PCR reads using MiXCR and keeps one entry per CDR3 protein. Among some 460,000 distinct CDR3 sequences listed, 15% to 20% were seen once. The time point: newly diagnosed GD, antithyroid drugs for less than 3 months. PBMC RNA was the source of the TCR library. The same sample was also used in a study of T cells in Graves' hyperthyroidism and ophthalmopathy.

The source was peripheral blood mononuclear cells (PBMCs), collected at new diagnosis, from a patient treated with antithyroid drugs. The source is a man aged 40-49 years with Graves disease.

This clonotype showed up just a few times. This rearrangement joins TRBV27 to TRBJ2-5; 7 bases fit TRBD1. Germline V lookup: CDR1 MNHEY, CDR2 SMNVEV (reference sequence). There are 14 residues in the CDR3. V lost 2 bases and J lost 5; bases outside the gene matches: 5. CDR3 loop: CASSLRGRSETQYF. The CDR3 DNA is TGTGCCAGCAGTTTAAGGGGGCGCTCGGAGACCCAGTACTTC.

This clonotype was recorded at least ten times. The DNA of the CDR3 is TGCAGTGCTAGAGTGGCTAGCGGGAGTAGTGAGCAGTTCTTC. This sequence encodes CSARVASGSSEQFF. V and J are TRBV20-1 and TRBJ2-1; 10 positions agree with TRBD2. The J segment lost 9 bases and the V segment lost 1 base, leaving 6 bases of the junction unmatched. The CDR3 is made up of 14 amino acids. Looked up from germline, CDR1 is DFQATT and CDR2 is SNEGSKA (reference sequence).

This clonotype was recorded many times. The rearrangement joins TRBV12-3 or TRBV12-4 to TRBJ2-7, with D perhaps TRBD2 (6 bases). This CDR3 region has 12 residues. V lost 3 bases and J lost 7, with 10 bases in between. CDR3 amino acids: CASSLEGGEQYF. The CDR3 region has the DNA TGTGCCAGCAGTTTGGAGGGCGGGGAGCAGTACTTC.

This clonotype has a handful of counts. This chain links TRBV24-1 with TRBJ2-3; D might be TRBD1 or TRBD2, each matching 5 bases. V was shortened by 5 bases and J by 5 bases, with 13 bases between the two germline ends. The CDR3 has 14 residues. From germline, CDR1 is KGHDR and CDR2 SFDVKD. CDR3 in DNA: TGTGCCACCAGTGTCCGGGACGGTGAAGATACGCAGTATTTT. It yields the protein CATSVRDGEDTQYF.

At least ten counts were recorded for this clonotype. V is TRBV12-3 or TRBV12-4 and J is TRBJ2-5; the match to TRBD1 covers 7 bases. The CDR3 has 14 residues. V was pared by 5 bases and J by 5 bases, with 8 bases of the junction left unmatched. CDR3 DNA: TGTGCCAGCAGTGAGACAGGGACGTGGGAGACCCAGTACTTC. Its translation: CASSETGTWETQYF.

This clonotype was seen many times. The V call is TRBV28, the J call TRBJ2-1, with D perhaps matching TRBD1 (5 bases). Germline V gene lookup returns CDR1 MDHEN and CDR2 SYDVKM. Deletions cut 2 bases from V and 7 bases from J, with 18 bases between. The CDR3 covers 16 residues. CDR3 region: CASSLRISRVRNEQFF. The CDR3 region has the DNA TGTGCCAGCAGTTTAAGAATTAGCAGGGTACGGAATGAGCAGTTCTTC.

The chain couples TRBV29-1 to TRBJ1-1, with D perhaps matching TRBD1 (6 bases). The CDR3 contains 14 residues. Germline V gene sequence: CDR1 SQVTM, CDR2 ANQGSEA. V shed 6 bases and J shed 4 bases, with 18 bases lying between them. This CDR3 is CSVRPGGALTEAFF. Here the CDR3 DNA reads TGCAGCGTACGACCGGGGGGGGCCCTCACTGAAGCTTTCTTT. The entire variable domain, with the rest obtained from reference TRBV29-1 and TRBJ1-1, is as follows: SAVISQKPSRDICQRGTSLTIQCQVDSQVTMMFWYRQQPGQSLTLIATANQGSEATYESGFVIDKFPISRPNLTFSTLTVSNMSPEDSSIYLCSVRPGGALTEAFFGQGTRLTVV.

This clonotype was counted many times. This chain's CDR3 is CSARDPLAGGEQFF. As DNA, the CDR3 is TGCAGTGCTAGAGACCCCCTAGCGGGAGGTGAGCAGTTCTTC. The rearrangement joins TRBV20-1 to TRBJ2-1; TRBD2 matches 11 bases. CDR1 and CDR2 (germline): DFQATT, SNEGSKA (reference sequence). V shed 0 bases, J shed 9 bases, and the junction held 4 bases outside the gene matches. The CDR3 has 14 residues.

This clonotype was seen at least ten times. This chain connects TRBV11-2 to TRBJ2-1; 7 nucleotides agree with TRBD2. CDR3 size: 17 residues. Germline V gene lookup returns CDR1 SGHAT and CDR2 FQNNGV. The V and J ends lost 0 bases and 6 bases, in that order; junction bases with no gene match: 11. The CDR3 spells CASSLDLGQGGRNEQFF. CDR3 bases: TGTGCCAGCAGCTTAGATCTAGGGCAGGGAGGGCGCAATGAGCAGTTCTTC.

This clonotype was seen at least ten times. V usage is TRBV12-3 or TRBV12-4 and J usage is TRBJ2-2; 7 nucleotides agree with TRBD1. V lost 6 bases, J lost 1 base, and 5 bases stayed unmatched. The CDR3 runs to 15 residues. The CDR3 loop is CASRRGQWNTGELFF. In DNA form, the CDR3 reads TGTGCCAGCAGAAGGGGACAGTGGAACACCGGGGAGCTGTTTTTT.

This clonotype was recorded at least ten times. V gene TRBV2 combines with J gene TRBJ2-7; maybe TRBD1 (6 bases). Trimming stripped 1 base from V and 0 bases from J, with 10 bases between. The CDR3 runs 15 residues. Germline lookup yields CDR1 SNHLY and CDR2 FYNNEI. Written as DNA, the CDR3 is TGTGCCAGCAGTGAAGGGACAGTGTTCTCCTACGAGCAGTACTTC. It specifies CASSEGTVFSYEQYF. Full variable domain (rest looked up from reference TRBV2 and TRBJ2-7): EPEVTQTPSHQVTQMGQEVILRCVPISNHLYFYWYRQILGQKVEFLVSFYNNEISEKSEIFDDQFSVERPDGSNFTLKIRSTKLEDSAMYFCASSEGTVFSYEQYFGPGTRLTVT.

Many counts were recorded for this clonotype. This rearrangement joins TRBV7-9 to TRBJ1-1; D unresolved. V was trimmed by 3 bases and J by 7 bases, leaving 9 bases between them. This CDR3 has 12 residues. Germline-derived CDR1 and CDR2 are SEHNR and FQNEAQ (reference sequence). CDR3 nucleotides: TGTGCCAGCAGCTTCACGACGGATGAAGCTTTCTTT. This encodes CASSFTTDEAFF.

V and J are TRBV4-1 and TRBJ2-1, with 14 bases matching TRBD2. Germline CDR1 MGHRA, CDR2 YSYEKL. Trimming removed 0 bases from V and 8 bases from J; junction bases left unmatched: 3. This CDR3 has 16 residues. CDR3 protein: CASSQEWTSGRYEQFF. CDR3 nucleotides: TGCGCCAGCAGCCAAGAGTGGACTAGCGGGAGGTATGAGCAGTTCTTC.

The table lists this clonotype with many counts. This sequence joins TRBV6-1 and TRBJ2-7; the D gene is possibly TRBD1 (6 bases). V lost 6 bases, J lost 2 bases, and 11 bases lay in between. The CDR3 spans 13 residues. Germline CDR1 and CDR2: MNHNS and SASEGT. CDR3 sequence reads: CASRRQVTYEQYF. CDR3 sequence (DNA): TGTGCCAGCAGGAGACAGGTCACCTACGAGCAGTACTTC.

A note on this clonotype: Just one base apart from a much larger clone, this may be a read error. The gene calls are TRBV20-1 and TRBJ2-4; 10 bases line up with TRBD2. Germline trimming cut 1 base from V and 13 bases from J; bases unmatched to any gene: 16. Germline V lookup: CDR1 DFQATT, CDR2 SNEGSKA (reference sequence). There are 16 residues in the CDR3. CDR3 in amino acids: CSARGAAGGNYNEQYF. The DNA of the CDR3 is TGCAGTGCTAGAGGGGCAGCGGGAGGGAACTACAATGAGCAGTACTTC.